The TCR beta chain described here comes from a study of blood T cell repertoires in COVID-19 (dated by TCRdb to 2018 to 2020). Study-wide context: Collaborator samples came from the United States, Italy and Spain and covered acute and convalescent phases of COVID-19. Samples were obtained from the ongoing ImmuneRACE study (first 160 participants) and from approximately 1,200 subjects provided by 6 global collaborators. Where available, HLA class I and class II types were taken from metadata supplied by the sample provider and were not determined by assay-based typing. Subjects who had been exposed to COVID-19, were actively infected with it, or had recovered from it provided the deeply sampled blood TCRbeta repertoires that made up the dataset. A de-identified subject ID, COVID-19 status, age in years and sex were almost always included in the sample metadata. The prospective study material was composed of cDNA or gDNA derived from T cells, B-cell-depleted T cells, or PBMCs. The repertoires were released in a freely available public database intended as a resource for research on the immune response to SARS-CoV-2. Summary of the overall study and its limitations: Clinical and demographic metadata were provided uncurated, with the amount varying by source and participant.

TCRbeta CDR3 regions were amplified from genomic DNA by means of the immunoSEQ Assay, a bias-controlled multiplex PCR. The authors' analysis ran thus. The number of nucleated cells in each sample was estimated from the amplification of reference gene primers within the assay. Sequence reads were collapsed and filtered to measure the absolute abundance of every unique TCRbeta CDR3 rearrangement. For each sample, productive Simpson clonality was calculated by taking the square root of Simpson's diversity index across productive rearrangements. TCRdb stores this immuneACCESS table with in-frame sequences only. Part of the clones is absent; in the studies checked, under half of the shortfall reflects unresolved V genes, and no reason is known for the rest. V, J and clone size are taken as reported in that table, and D and trimming were inferred from the DNA itself. A total of about 380,000 clones appear in this sample, 88% of them only once. The top ten clones comprise about 1.2% of the sample.

As concerns this clone: Its cognate antigen has yet to be identified. Within one base of it there is no much larger clone, and no base qualities were kept.

The germline V gene sets CDR1 to SGHTA and CDR2 to FQGTGA. V lost 2 bases and J lost 2 bases, and the count of bases not matched to a germline gene is 6. The cysteine opens and the phenylalanine closes a CDR3 of 16 amino acids. Only the CDR3 region is kept as DNA, spanning 48 bases read in frame from base 1. Enrolling through a virtual design, the prospective study's participants ranged in age from roughly 18 to 90 years and lived across 24 United States geographic areas. In the prospective study, cohorts were assigned on the basis of participant-reported clinical history obtained from a screening survey and a study questionnaire. Recovered participants in ImmuneRACE Cohort 3 were defined by two consecutive negative NP/OP PCR tests, clearance by a healthcare professional, or resolution of symptoms. In the prospective study, whole blood, serum and a nasopharyngeal or oropharyngeal swab were collected from each participant by mobile phlebotomists. Over a 2-month period, participants in the prospective study had the option of providing additional blood draws and questionnaires. Prospective study blood samples were shipped either frozen or at room temperature before DNA extraction.

This chain is built from TRBV7-3 and TRBJ2-7, with 10 middle bases fitting TRBD2. This sequence originates from a woman between 18 and 30 years old who had recovered from COVID-19. What was sequenced was PBMCs or T cells enriched from blood (not recorded which). The CDR3 in this case is CASSLAGAGGTYEQYF. The nucleotide sequence is TGTGCCAGCAGCTTAGCCGGAGCGGGGGGGACCTACGAGCAGTACTTC.